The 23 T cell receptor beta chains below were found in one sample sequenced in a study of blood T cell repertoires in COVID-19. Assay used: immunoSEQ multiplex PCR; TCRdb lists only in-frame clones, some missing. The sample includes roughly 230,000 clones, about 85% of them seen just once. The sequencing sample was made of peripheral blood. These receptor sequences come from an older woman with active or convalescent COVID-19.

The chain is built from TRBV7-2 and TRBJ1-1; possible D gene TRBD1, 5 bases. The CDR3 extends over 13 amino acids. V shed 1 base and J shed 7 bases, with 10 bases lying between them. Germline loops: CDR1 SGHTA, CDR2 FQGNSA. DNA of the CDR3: TGTGCCAGCAGCTTAGGGTGGGGCGATGAAGCTTTCTTT. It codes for CASSLGWGDEAFF.

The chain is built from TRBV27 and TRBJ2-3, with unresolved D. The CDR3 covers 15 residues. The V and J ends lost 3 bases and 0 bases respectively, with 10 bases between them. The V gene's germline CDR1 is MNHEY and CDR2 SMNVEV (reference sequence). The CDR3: CASSLAVTSTDTQYF. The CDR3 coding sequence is TGTGCCAGCAGTTTGGCGGTGACTAGCACAGATACGCAGTATTTT.

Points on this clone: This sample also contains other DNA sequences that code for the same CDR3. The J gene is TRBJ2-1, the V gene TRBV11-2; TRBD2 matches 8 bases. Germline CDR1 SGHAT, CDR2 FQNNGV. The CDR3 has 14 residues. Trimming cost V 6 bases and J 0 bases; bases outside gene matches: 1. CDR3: CASSLAGSYNEQFF. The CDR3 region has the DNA TGTGCCAGCAGTCTAGCGGGCTCCTACAATGAGCAGTTCTTC. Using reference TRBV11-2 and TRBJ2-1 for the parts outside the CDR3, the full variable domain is EAGVAQSPRYKIIEKRQSVAFWCNPISGHATLYWYQQILGQGPKLLIQFQNNGVVDDSQLPKDRFSAERLKGVDSTLKIQPAKLEDSAVYLCASSLAGSYNEQFFGPGTRLTVL.

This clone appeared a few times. For the CDR3, the DNA is TGTGCCAGCAGCTTACACGGCGGGCGCACCGGGGAGCTGTTTTTT. Its translation is CASSLHGGRTGELFF. This chain joins TRBV5-6 and TRBJ2-2, with TRBD2 as a possible D gene (5 bases). This CDR3 spans 15 amino acids. The germline gives CDR1 SGHDT, CDR2 YYEEEE. Trimming removed 2 bases at V and 4 bases at J, with 12 bases between.

The CDR3 DNA is TGTGCCAGCAGCTCTAGGTTATCCCCCCCTTACACAGATACGCAGTATTTT. This gives the protein CASSSRLSPPYTDTQYF. The chain links TRBV7-2 to TRBJ2-3; the D is unclear. Germline lookup yields CDR1 SGHTA and CDR2 FQGNSA. V was shortened by 4 bases and J by 2 bases, with 19 bases between the two germline ends. The length of the CDR3 is 17 residues.

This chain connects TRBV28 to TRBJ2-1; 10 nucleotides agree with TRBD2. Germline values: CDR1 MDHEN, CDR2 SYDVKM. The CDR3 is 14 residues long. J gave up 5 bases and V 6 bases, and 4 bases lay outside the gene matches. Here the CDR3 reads CASRGTSVHNEQFF. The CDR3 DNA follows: TGTGCCAGCAGAGGGACTAGCGTACACAATGAGCAGTTCTTC.

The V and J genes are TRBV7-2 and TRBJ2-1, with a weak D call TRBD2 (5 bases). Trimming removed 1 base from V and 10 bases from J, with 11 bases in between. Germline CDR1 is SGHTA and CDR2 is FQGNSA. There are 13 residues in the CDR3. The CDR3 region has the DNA TGTGCCAGCAGCTTAGAAGGGAAGCGGGAGCAGTTCTTC. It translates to CASSLEGKREQFF.

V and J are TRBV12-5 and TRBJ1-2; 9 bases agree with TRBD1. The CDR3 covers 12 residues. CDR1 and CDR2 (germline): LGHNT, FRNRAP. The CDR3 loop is CASGTGIGGYTF. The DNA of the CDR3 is TGTGCCTCCGGGACAGGGATTGGTGGCTACACCTTC.

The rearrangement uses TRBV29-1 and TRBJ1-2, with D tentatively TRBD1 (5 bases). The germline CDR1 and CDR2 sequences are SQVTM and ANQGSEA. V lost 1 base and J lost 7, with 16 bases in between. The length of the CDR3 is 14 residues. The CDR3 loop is CSVEGGGGVGGYTF. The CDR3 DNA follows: TGCAGCGTTGAAGGAGGAGGAGGGGTCGGTGGCTACACCTTC. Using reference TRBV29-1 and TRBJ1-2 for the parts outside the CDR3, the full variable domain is SAVISQKPSRDICQRGTSLTIQCQVDSQVTMMFWYRQQPGQSLTLIATANQGSEATYESGFVIDKFPISRPNLTFSTLTVSNMSPEDSSIYLCSVEGGGGVGGYTFGSGTRLTVV.

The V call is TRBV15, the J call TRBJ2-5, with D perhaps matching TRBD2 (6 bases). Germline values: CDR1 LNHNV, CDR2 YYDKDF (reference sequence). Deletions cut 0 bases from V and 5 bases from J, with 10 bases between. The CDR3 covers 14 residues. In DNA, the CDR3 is TGTGCCACCAGCAGAGAGCTTGGAGGGGAGACCCAGTACTTC. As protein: CATSRELGGETQYF.

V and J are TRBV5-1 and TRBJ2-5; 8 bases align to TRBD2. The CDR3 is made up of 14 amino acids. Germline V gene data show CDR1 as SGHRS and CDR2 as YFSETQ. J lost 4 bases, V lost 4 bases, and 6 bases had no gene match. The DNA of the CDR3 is TGCGCCAGCAGCAAGACTAGCGATCCAGAGACCCAGTACTTC. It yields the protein CASSKTSDPETQYF.

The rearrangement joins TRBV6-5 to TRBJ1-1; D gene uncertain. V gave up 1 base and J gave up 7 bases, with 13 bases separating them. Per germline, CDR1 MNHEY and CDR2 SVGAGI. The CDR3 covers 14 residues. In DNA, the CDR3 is TGTGCCAGCAGTTACTTGGGAGGGAAGGGTGAAGCTTTCTTT. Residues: CASSYLGGKGEAFF.

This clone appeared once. CDR3 nucleotides: TGTGCCAGTAGCACAGGGGATAGGGGAAACACCATATATTTT. The encoded protein is CASSTGDRGNTIYF. This rearrangement joins TRBV19 to TRBJ1-3; 7 bases agree with TRBD1. CDR3 size: 14 residues. J lost 4 bases, V lost 6 bases, and 6 bases had no gene match. Germline CDR1 is LNHDA and CDR2 is SQIVND (reference sequence).

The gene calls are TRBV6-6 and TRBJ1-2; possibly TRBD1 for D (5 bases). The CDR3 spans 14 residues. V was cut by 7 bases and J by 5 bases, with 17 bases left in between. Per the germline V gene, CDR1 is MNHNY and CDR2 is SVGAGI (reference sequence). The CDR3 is CASTPSPRVYGYTF. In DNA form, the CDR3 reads TGTGCCAGCACCCCGAGCCCCAGGGTATATGGCTACACCTTC.

The chain's CDR3 is CASSSGLAEETQYF. The CDR3 DNA follows: TGTGCCAGCAGCTCGGGACTAGCGGAAGAGACCCAGTACTTC. This chain connects TRBV7-2 to TRBJ2-5, with TRBD2 identical over 11 bases. The CDR3 is made up of 14 amino acids. V gave up 4 bases and J gave up 3 bases; unmatched junction bases: 1. In germline, CDR1 is SGHTA, CDR2 FQGNSA. The whole variable domain, remainder taken from reference TRBV7-2 and TRBJ2-5, is GAGVSQSPSNKVTEKGKDVELRCDPISGHTALYWYRQSLGQGLEFLIYFQGNSAPDKSGLPSDRFSAERTGGSVSTLTIQRTQQEDSAVYLCASSSGLAEETQYFGPGTRLLVL.

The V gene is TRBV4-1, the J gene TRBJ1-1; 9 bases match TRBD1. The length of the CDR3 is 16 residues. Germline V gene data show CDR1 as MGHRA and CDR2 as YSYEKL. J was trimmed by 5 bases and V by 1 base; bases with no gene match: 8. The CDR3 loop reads CASSQVLTGGRTEAFF. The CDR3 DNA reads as TGCGCCAGCAGCCAAGTCTTGACAGGGGGGAGGACTGAAGCTTTCTTT.

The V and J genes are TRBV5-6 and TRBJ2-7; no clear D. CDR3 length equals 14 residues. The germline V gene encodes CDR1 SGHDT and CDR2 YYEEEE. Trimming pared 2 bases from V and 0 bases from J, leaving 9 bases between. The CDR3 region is CASSFQAFSYEQYV. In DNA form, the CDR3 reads TGTGCCAGCAGCTTCCAGGCCTTCTCCTACGAGCAGTACGTC.

The CDR3 coding sequence is TGTGCCAGCACCCCCGGGACAGCCCATTACAATGAGCAGTTCTTC. Encoded protein: CASTPGTAHYNEQFF. The gene calls are TRBV6-6 and TRBJ2-1; 7 positions agree with TRBD1. V shed 7 bases and J 4 bases; nucleotides not matched to a gene: 10. Germline CDR1 and CDR2: MNHNY and SVGAGI (reference sequence). The CDR3 sequence is 15 residues long.

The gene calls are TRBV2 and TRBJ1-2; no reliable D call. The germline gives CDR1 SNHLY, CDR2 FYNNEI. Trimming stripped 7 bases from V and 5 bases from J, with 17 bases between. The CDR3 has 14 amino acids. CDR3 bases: TGTGCCAGCATCGGCGGAGGAGAGGGTTATGGCTACACCTTC. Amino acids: CASIGGGEGYGYTF.

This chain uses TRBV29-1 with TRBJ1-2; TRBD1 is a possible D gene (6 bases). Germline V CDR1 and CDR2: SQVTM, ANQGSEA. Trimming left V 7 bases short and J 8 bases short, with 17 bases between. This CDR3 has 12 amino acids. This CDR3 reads CSAGQPEDGYTF. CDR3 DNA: TGCAGCGCTGGACAGCCCGAGGACGGCTACACCTTC.

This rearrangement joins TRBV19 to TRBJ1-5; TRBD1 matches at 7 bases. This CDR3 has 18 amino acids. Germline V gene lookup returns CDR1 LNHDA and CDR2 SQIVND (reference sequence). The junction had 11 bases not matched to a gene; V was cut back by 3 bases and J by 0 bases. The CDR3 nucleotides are TGTGCCAGTAGTATGCCCGGACAGGTTCGGTATAGCAATCAGCCCCAGCATTTT. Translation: CASSMPGQVRYSNQPQHF.

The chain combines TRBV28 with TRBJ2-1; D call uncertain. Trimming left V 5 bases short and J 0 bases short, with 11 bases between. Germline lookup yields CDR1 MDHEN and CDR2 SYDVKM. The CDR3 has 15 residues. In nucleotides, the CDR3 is TGTGCCAGCAGTCTAACAAGGAGCTCCTACAATGAGCAGTTCTTC. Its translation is CASSLTRSSYNEQFF.

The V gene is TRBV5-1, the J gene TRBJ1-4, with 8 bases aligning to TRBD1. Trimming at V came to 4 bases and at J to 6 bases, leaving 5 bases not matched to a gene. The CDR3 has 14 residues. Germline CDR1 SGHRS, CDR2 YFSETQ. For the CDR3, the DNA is TGCGCCAGCAGCGCGAAACAGGGGGATGAAAAACTGTTTTTT. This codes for CASSAKQGDEKLFF.